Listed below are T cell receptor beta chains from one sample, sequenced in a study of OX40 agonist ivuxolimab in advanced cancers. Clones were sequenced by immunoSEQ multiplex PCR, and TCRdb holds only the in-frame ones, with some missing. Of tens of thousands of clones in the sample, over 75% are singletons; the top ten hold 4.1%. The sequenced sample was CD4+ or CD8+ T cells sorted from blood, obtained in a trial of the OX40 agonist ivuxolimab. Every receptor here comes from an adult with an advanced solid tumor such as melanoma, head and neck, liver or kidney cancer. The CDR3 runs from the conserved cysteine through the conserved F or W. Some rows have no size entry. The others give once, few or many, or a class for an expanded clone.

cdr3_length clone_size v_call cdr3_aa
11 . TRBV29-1 CSVGVGKTQYF
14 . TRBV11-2 CASSGQGAIRGYTF
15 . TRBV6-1 CASSVSFGGRGELFF
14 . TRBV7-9 CASKTTGANYGYTF
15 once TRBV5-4 CASSLETGSNTEAFF
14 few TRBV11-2 CASSLESSNYEQYF
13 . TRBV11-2 CASSPGDGNTIYF
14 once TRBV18 CASSPDHSSYEQYF
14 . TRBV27 CASRPQGDSYEQYF
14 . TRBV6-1 CASSEILDTDTQYF
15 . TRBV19 CASSTSGQGNTEAFF
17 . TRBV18 CASSPTGSSPTNEKLFF
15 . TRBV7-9 CASSLGQGATAEQFF
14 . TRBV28 CASSLGDFAYEQYF
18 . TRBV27 CASSLSGLAGGSFYEQYF
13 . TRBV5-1 CASSLDPNYGYTF
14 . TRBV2 CASAAILSTDTQYF
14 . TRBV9 CASSLAPSYNEQFF
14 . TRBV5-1 CASSLGSSNQPQHF
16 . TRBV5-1 CASRVPLGGPTDTQYF
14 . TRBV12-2 CASRLANSNQPQHF
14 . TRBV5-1 CASSLYPSGDEQYF